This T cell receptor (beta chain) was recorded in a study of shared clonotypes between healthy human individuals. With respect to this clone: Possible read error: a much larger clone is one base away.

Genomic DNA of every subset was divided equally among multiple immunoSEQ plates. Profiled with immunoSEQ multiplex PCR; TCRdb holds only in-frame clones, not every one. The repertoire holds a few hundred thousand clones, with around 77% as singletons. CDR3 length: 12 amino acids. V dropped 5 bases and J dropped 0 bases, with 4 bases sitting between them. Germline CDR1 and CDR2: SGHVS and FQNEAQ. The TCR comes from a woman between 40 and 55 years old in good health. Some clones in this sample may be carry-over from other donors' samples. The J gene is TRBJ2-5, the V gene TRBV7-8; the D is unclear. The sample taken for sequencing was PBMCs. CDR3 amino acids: CASSAYQETQYF. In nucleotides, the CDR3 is TGTGCCAGCAGCGCGTACCAAGAGACCCAGTACTTC.